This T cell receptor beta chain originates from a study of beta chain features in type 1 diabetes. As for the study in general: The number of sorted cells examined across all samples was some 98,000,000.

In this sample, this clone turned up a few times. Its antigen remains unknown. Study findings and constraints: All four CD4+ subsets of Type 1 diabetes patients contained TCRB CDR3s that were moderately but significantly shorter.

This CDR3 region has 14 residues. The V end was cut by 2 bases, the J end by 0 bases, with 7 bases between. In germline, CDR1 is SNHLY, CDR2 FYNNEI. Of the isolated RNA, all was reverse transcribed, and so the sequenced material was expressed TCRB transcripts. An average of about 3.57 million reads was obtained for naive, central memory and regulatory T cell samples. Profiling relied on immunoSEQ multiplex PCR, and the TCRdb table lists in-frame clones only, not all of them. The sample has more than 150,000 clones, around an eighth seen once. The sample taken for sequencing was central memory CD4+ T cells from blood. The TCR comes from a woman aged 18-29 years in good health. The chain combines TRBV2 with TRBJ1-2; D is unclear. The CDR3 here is CASSENGANYGYTF. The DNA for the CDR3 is TGTGCCAGCAGTGAAAACGGGGCTAACTATGGCTACACCTTC.